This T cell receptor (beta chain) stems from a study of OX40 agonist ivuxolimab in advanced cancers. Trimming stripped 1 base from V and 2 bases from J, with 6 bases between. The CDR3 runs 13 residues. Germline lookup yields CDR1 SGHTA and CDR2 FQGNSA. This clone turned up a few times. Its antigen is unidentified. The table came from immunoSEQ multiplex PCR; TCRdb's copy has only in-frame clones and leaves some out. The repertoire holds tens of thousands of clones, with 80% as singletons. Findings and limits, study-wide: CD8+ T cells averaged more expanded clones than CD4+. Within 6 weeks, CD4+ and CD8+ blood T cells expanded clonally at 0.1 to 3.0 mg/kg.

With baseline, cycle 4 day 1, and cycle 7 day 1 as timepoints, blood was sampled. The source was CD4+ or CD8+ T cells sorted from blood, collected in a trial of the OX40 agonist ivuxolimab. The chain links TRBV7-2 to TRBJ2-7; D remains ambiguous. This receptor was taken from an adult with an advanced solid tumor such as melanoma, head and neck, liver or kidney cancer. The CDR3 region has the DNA TGTGCCAGCAGCTTAGGAGAACCCTACGAGCAGTACTTC. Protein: CASSLGEPYEQYF.